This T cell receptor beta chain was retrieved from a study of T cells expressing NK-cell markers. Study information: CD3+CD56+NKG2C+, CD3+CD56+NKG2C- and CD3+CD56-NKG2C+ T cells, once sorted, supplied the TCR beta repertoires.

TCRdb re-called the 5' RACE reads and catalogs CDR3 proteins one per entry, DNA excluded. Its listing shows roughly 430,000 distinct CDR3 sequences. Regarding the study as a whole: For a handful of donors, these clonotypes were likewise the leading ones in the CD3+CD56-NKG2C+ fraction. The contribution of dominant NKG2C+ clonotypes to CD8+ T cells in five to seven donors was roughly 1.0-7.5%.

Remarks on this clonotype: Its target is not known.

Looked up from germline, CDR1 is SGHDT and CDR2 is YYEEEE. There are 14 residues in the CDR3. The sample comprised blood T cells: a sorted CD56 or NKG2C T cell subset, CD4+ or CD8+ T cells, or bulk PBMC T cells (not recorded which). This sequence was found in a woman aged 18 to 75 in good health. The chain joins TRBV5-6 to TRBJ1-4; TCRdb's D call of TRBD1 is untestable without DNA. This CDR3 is CASSLQGAGEKLFF.